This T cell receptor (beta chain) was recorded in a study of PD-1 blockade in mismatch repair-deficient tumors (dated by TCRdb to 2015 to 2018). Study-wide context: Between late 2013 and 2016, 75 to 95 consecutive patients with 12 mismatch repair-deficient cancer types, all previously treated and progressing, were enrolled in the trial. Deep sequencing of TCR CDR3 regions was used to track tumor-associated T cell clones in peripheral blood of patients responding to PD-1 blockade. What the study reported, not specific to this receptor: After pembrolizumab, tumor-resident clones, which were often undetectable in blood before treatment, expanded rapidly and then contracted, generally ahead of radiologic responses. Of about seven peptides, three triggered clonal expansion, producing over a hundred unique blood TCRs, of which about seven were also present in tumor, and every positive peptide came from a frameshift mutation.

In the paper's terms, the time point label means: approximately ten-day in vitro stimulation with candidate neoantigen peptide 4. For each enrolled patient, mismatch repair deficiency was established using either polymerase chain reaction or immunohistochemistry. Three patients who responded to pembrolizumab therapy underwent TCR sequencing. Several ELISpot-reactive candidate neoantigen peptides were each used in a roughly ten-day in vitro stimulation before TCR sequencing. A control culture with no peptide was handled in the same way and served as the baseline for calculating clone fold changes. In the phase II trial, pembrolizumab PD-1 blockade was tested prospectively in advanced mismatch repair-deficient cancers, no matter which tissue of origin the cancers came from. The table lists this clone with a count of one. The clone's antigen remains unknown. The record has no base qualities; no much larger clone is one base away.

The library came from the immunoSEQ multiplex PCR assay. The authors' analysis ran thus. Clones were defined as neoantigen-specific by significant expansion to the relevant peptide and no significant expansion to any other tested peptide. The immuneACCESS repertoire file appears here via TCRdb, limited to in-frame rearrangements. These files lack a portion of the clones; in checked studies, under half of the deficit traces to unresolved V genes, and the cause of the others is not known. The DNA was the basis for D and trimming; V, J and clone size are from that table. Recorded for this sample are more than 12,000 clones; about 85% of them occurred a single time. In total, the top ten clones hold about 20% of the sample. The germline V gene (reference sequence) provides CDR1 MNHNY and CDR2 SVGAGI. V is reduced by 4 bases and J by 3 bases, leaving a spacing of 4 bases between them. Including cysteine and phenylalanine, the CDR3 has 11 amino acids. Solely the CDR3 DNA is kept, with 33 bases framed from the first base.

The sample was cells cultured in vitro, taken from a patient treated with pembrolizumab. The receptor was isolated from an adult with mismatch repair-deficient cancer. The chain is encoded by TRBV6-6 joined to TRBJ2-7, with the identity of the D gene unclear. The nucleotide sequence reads TGTGCCAGCAGTTCCCACTACGAGCAGTACTTC. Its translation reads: CASSSHYEQYF.